This T cell receptor beta chain was sequenced in a study of identical twins. The CDR3 spans 14 residues. The V gene end was trimmed by 3 bases and the J gene end by 4 bases; junction bases not matched to a gene: 0. Looked up from germline, CDR1 is DFQATT and CDR2 is SNEGSKA (reference sequence). TCRdb recomputed calls from the 5' RACE reads with MiXCR, one row per CDR3 protein. The sample has fewer than 900,000 distinct CDR3 sequences; 15% to 20% are singletons. On this clonotype: Its antigen is not identified.

Findings of the study overall: Twin sharing of out-of-frame TCR alpha was underestimated by models in monozygotic pairs.

This same sample was also part of a study on T cells expressing NK-cell markers. That study reports: Sorted CD3+CD56+NKG2C+, CD3+CD56+NKG2C- and CD3+CD56-NKG2C+ T-cell subsets were beta-chain profiled. T cells sorted in several experiments were restricted to alpha-beta TCR T cells by an anti-gamma-delta TCR antibody.

Material: PBMCs. The receptor comes from a woman under 30 in good health. The chain combines TRBV20-1 with TRBJ2-3; TRBD2 matches at 14 bases. The CDR3 sequence: CSARTSGGADTQYF. The CDR3, as DNA: TGCAGTGCTAGGACTAGCGGGGGGGCAGATACGCAGTATTTT.